The source of this T cell receptor (beta chain) is a study of T cell responses to AZD1222 COVID-19 vaccine. This CDR3 is 11 amino acids long. Germline loops: CDR1 SQVTM, CDR2 ANQGSEA. V was clipped by 6 bases and J by 7 bases; unmatched bases: 3. Whole-study findings and limits: Just a handful of AZD1222 recipients tested seropositive at baseline. Repertoire collection took place solely once the T cell response had peaked.

Clones were read by immunoSEQ multiplex PCR, and TCRdb kept only the in-frame ones, dropping some. This sample has 100,000 to 140,000 clones, with more than 75% found just once. Comment on this clone: Its antigen is unidentified.

This clonotype was obtained from an adult in good health. This sample comprised peripheral blood, obtained on day 0 of AZD1222 vaccination. The chain uses TRBV29-1 and TRBJ1-2; 9 nucleotides line up with TRBD1. The CDR3 loop reads CSVDRGGGYTF. The CDR3 DNA reads TGCAGCGTAGACAGGGGGGGTGGCTACACCTTC.